The 18 T cell receptor beta chains reported below all come from one sample, sequenced in a study of HIV-infected children after antiretroviral therapy interruption. Stated treatment: PENTA 11 planned treatment interruption arm or continuous ART arm. RNA-based 3' RACE libraries used unique molecular identifiers. One entry per CDR3 protein results from TCRdb running MiXCR on the 3' RACE reads. The sample yields about 89,000 distinct CDR3 sequences, about 6.3% seen once. The specimen was CD45RA+ CD4+ T cells from PBMCs, pooled from several time points, collected from a donor given antiretroviral therapy, either interrupted or continuous. Subset meaning: naive CD4+ CD45RA+ CD45RO- T cells. The receptors come from a pool of human donors with HIV.

This chain joins TRBV7-2 and TRBJ1-5; 7 bases map to TRBD1. The germline V gene has CDR1 SGHTA and CDR2 FQGNSA. The CDR3 covers 13 residues. J was trimmed by 3 bases and V by 11 bases; bases with no gene match: 7. The CDR3 protein is CAGSDRINQPQHF. CDR3 nucleotides: TGTGCCGGGTCGGACAGGATCAATCAGCCCCAGCATTTT.

Of note for this clonotype: It may be a read error: a sequence one base away is much more abundant. J is TRBJ2-5 and V is TRBV2, with TRBD1 identical over 10 bases. The CDR3 sequence is 16 residues long. From germline, CDR1 is SNHLY and CDR2 FYNNEI. The ends lost 5 bases at V and 10 bases at J; junction bases unmatched: 16. The chain's CDR3 is CASSFPGTGDQKIQYF. In nucleotides, the CDR3 is TGTGCCAGCAGTTTTCCCGGGACAGGGGATCAAAAGATCCAGTACTTC.

This clonotype has at least ten counts. The V and J genes are TRBV7-2 and TRBJ1-5, with no clear D. V lost 2 bases and J lost 0, with 8 bases in between. Germline CDR1 SGHTA, CDR2 FQGNSA. The CDR3 runs 15 residues. The CDR3, as DNA: TGTGCCAGCAGCTTAAGTGTGGATAGCAATCAGCCCCAGCATTTT. This codes for CASSLSVDSNQPQHF. Together with reference TRBV7-2 and TRBJ1-5, the CDR3 gives the full variable domain: GAGVSQSPSNKVTEKGKDVELRCDPISGHTALYWYRQSLGQGLEFLIYFQGNSAPDKSGLPSDRFSAERTGGSVSTLTIQRTQQEDSAVYLCASSLSVDSNQPQHFGDGTRLSIL.

This clonotype was detected ten times or more. The rearrangement joins TRBV18 to TRBJ1-1; a weak D match, TRBD1 (6 bases). CDR1 and CDR2 from the germline V gene are KGHSH and LQKENI. This CDR3 is built from 18 residues. V was clipped by 2 bases and J by 0 bases, with 19 bases between them. The CDR3 DNA reads as TGTGCCAGCTCACCAGTCAGGGTTAAGGGGGTATTGAACACTGAAGCTTTCTTT. Translation gives CASSPVRVKGVLNTEAFF.

The gene calls are TRBV20-1 and TRBJ2-1; 10 nucleotides line up with TRBD2. Losses at the gene ends were 2 bases for V and 3 bases for J; bases not matched to a gene: 7. Germline-derived CDR1 and CDR2 are DFQATT and SNEGSKA (reference sequence). The CDR3 is made up of 16 amino acids. The CDR3 is CSARLAGALIYNEQFF. The CDR3 region has the DNA TGCAGTGCTAGACTAGCGGGGGCCCTAATCTACAATGAGCAGTTCTTC.

The sample holds many counts of this clonotype. The rearrangement joins TRBV29-1 to TRBJ1-1; D ambiguous. The CDR3 covers 10 residues. The germline gives CDR1 SQVTM, CDR2 ANQGSEA. V was trimmed by 4 bases and J by 4 bases, leaving 4 bases between them. CDR3 DNA sequence: TGCAGCGTTGTCGCCACTGAAGCTTTCTTT. It specifies CSVVATEAFF.

This clonotype was seen at least ten times. The rearrangement uses TRBV18 and TRBJ2-1; 9 positions agree with TRBD1. CDR3 size: 17 residues. Losses at the gene ends were 1 base for V and 2 bases for J; bases not matched to a gene: 6. CDR1 and CDR2 from the germline V gene are KGHSH and LQKENI. The CDR3 DNA follows: TGTGCCAGCTCACCACGGCGGACAGGGGAAGCCTACAATGAGCAGTTCTTC. Its protein product is CASSPRRTGEAYNEQFF.

The V call is TRBV5-7, the J call TRBJ1-5; 7 bases are a match to TRBD1. TRBV5-7 is filed as an ORF, its function uncertain. The CDR3 covers 13 residues. The J segment lost 7 bases and the V segment lost 4 bases, leaving 5 bases of the junction unmatched. The DNA for the CDR3 is TGTGCCAGCAGCGCCGGGACAGAACAGCCCCAGCATTTT. It is translated as CASSAGTEQPQHF.

This clonotype was observed many times. The genes are TRBV28 and TRBJ2-3; D is possibly TRBD1 (5 bases). The CDR3 covers 11 residues. Germline CDR1 and CDR2: MDHEN and SYDVKM. Trimming removed 8 bases at V and 4 bases at J, with 7 bases between. CDR3: CASEGADTQYF. DNA of the CDR3: TGTGCCAGCGAAGGGGCAGATACGCAGTATTTT.

This clonotype came up many times. V gene TRBV12-3 or TRBV12-4 combines with J gene TRBJ1-5; D uncertain. The CDR3 totals 12 residues. V was cut by 4 bases and J by 5 bases, with 6 bases left in between. The CDR3 sequence: CASSSNHQPQHF. In DNA, the CDR3 is TGTGCCAGCAGTTCCAACCATCAGCCCCAGCATTTT.

CDR3 loop: CASKGTGVGYEQYF. DNA of the CDR3: TGTGCCAGCAAGGGGACAGGGGTCGGGTACGAGCAGTACTTC. The chain couples TRBV2 to TRBJ2-7, with 10 nucleotides matching TRBD1. The CDR3 contains 14 residues. V shed 7 bases and J 4 bases; nucleotides not matched to a gene: 7. Germline V gene sequence: CDR1 SNHLY, CDR2 FYNNEI. The variable domain in full, completed from reference TRBV2 and TRBJ2-7, reads EPEVTQTPSHQVTQMGQEVILRCVPISNHLYFYWYRQILGQKVEFLVSFYNNEISEKSEIFDDQFSVERPDGSNFTLKIRSTKLEDSAMYFCASKGTGVGYEQYFGPGTRLTVT.

At least ten counts were recorded for this clonotype. The chain employs TRBV24-1 and TRBJ1-5, with 9 bases that match TRBD1. The V gene end was trimmed by 9 bases and the J gene end by 4 bases; junction bases not matched to a gene: 3. Germline V gene lookup returns CDR1 KGHDR and CDR2 SFDVKD. The CDR3 spans 13 residues. CDR3 nucleotide sequence: TGTGCCACCGGGGACAGGGTAAATCAGCCCCAGCATTTT. This gives the protein CATGDRVNQPQHF.

A few counts support this clonotype. V and J are TRBV2 and TRBJ2-4, with 11 nucleotides matching TRBD2. The CDR3 has 15 residues. The germline CDR1 and CDR2 sequences are SNHLY and FYNNEI. The trim removed 5 bases at V and 4 bases at J, leaving 4 bases unmatched. CDR3 region: CASSRLAGPKNIQYF. The CDR3, as DNA: TGTGCCAGCAGTCGACTAGCGGGGCCAAAAAACATTCAGTACTTC. Full variable domain (missing parts from reference TRBV2 and TRBJ2-4): EPEVTQTPSHQVTQMGQEVILRCVPISNHLYFYWYRQILGQKVEFLVSFYNNEISEKSEIFDDQFSVERPDGSNFTLKIRSTKLEDSAMYFCASSRLAGPKNIQYFGAGTRLSVL.

This clonotype was observed many times. The rearrangement joins TRBV6-2 or TRBV6-3 to TRBJ2-3, with 9 nucleotides matching TRBD2. CDR1 MNHEY and CDR2 SVGEGT come from the germline V gene. J gave up 4 bases and V 7 bases, and 9 bases lay outside the gene matches. The CDR3 is 15 residues long. The CDR3 is CASINSGSGADTQYF. Written as DNA, the CDR3 is TGTGCCAGCATAAATAGCGGGAGTGGCGCAGATACGCAGTATTTT.

Relative to its sample, this clonotype is medium-sized. A read error may account for a junction end that differs from germline. The chain couples TRBV19 to TRBJ2-7; 10 bases line up with TRBD1. Per the germline V gene, CDR1 is LNHDA and CDR2 is SQIVND (reference sequence). This CDR3 region has 13 residues. The CDR3 protein is CASSIGTGDEQYF. Here the CDR3 DNA reads TGTGCCAGCAGTATTGGGACAGGGGATGAACAGTACTTC.

There are many counts of this clonotype. The rearrangement uses TRBV6-6 and TRBJ2-1; the D gene could be TRBD1 or TRBD2 (5 bases each). This CDR3 has 14 amino acids. CDR1 and CDR2 (germline): MNHNY, SVGAGI (reference sequence). Trimming cost V 6 bases and J 5 bases, with 14 bases left between them. Here the CDR3 DNA reads TGTGCCAGCAGCCCTCGCCGAGGGGACAATGAGCAGTTCTTC. Protein sequence: CASSPRRGDNEQFF.

This clonotype came up many times. The J gene is TRBJ2-5, the V gene TRBV19; TRBD1 is a possible D gene (6 bases). Germline CDR1 is LNHDA and CDR2 is SQIVND (reference sequence). The CDR3 sequence is 15 residues long. Deletions cut 6 bases from V and 4 bases from J, with 18 bases between. The CDR3 DNA reads TGTGCCAGTAGGCTAGGGGGTAGAGGGAGAGAGACCCAGTACTTC. This translates into CASRLGGRGRETQYF.

This clonotype was picked up many times. The chain employs TRBV7-9 and TRBJ2-6, with 10 bases fitting TRBD2. Germline trimming cut 4 bases from V and 1 base from J; bases unmatched to any gene: 13. This CDR3 spans 20 amino acids. CDR1 is SEHNR, CDR2 FQNEAQ, per germline (reference sequence). In DNA, the CDR3 is TGTGCCAGCAGCTCCCCGAGGCTAGCGGGGGCAAGTTCTGGGGCCAACGTCCTGACTTTC. Its protein product is CASSSPRLAGASSGANVLTF.